This T cell receptor beta chain was sequenced during a study of CD8 T cells in ankylosing spondylitis. This clonotype has more than one count but fewer than ten. The trim removed 8 bases at V and 1 base at J, leaving 8 bases unmatched. The CDR3 runs to 16 residues. TCRdb ran MiXCR on the 5' RACE reads and lists one entry per CDR3 protein. This table holds about 400,000 distinct CDR3 sequences, 20% to 25% found once. This sequence was found in a male donor with ankylosing spondylitis or in good health (not recorded which). The V and J genes are TRBV12-3 or TRBV12-4 and TRBJ2-1; 10 positions match TRBD2. The sample consisted of blood, either unsorted or a sorted T cell fraction (not recorded which). As DNA, the CDR3 is TGTGCCAGCGGGGTAGCGGGGGGTACTTCCTACAATGAGCAGTTCTTC. Translated: CASGVAGGTSYNEQFF.